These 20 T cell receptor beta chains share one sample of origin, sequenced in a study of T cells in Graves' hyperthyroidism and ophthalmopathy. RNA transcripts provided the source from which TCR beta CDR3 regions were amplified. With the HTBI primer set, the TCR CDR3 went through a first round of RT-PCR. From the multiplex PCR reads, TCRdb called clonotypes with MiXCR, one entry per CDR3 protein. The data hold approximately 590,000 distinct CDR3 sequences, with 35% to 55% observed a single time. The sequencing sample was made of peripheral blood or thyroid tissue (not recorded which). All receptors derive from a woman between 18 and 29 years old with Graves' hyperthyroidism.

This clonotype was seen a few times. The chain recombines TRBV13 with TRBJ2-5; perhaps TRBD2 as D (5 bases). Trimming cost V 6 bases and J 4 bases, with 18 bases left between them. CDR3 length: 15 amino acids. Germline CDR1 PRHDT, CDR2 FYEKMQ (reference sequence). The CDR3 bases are TGTGCCAGCAGGCTAACCACCGGTGCGGGAGAGACCCAGTACTTC. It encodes CASRLTTGAGETQYF.

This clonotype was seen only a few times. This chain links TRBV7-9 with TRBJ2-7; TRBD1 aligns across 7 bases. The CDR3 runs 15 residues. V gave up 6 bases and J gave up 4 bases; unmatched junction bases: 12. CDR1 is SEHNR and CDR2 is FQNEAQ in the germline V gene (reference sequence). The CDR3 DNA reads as TGTGCCAGCAGACACTACAGGGGACGCGGATACGAGCAGTACTTC. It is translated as CASRHYRGRGYEQYF.

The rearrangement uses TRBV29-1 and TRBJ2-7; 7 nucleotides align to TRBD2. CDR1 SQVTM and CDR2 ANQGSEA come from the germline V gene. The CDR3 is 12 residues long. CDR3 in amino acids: CRPAGSSYEQYF. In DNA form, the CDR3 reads TGCAGGCCAGCGGGAAGCTCCTACGAGCAGTACTTC.

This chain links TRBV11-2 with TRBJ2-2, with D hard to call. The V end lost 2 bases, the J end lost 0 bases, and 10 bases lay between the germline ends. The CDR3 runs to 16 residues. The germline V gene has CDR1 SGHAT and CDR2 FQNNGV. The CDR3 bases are TGTGCCAGCAGCTTAATGTCGGGCGCGAACACCGGGGAGCTGTTTTTT. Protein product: CASSLMSGANTGELFF.

The CDR3 spells CASSQDPGTANYGYTF. The CDR3 DNA sequence: TGTGCCAGCAGCCAAGATCCCGGGACAGCTAACTATGGCTACACCTTC. This chain connects TRBV4-2 to TRBJ1-2; 7 bases are shared with TRBD1. CDR3 size: 16 residues. Germline CDR1 reads LGHNA; CDR2 reads YNFKEQ. The ends lost 0 bases at V and 0 bases at J; junction bases unmatched: 4.

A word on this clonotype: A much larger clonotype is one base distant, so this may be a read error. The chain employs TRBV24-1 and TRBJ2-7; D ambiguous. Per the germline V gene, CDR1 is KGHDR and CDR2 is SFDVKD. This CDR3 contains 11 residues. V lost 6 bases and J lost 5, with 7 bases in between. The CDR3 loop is CATSNGNEQYF. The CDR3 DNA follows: TGTGCCACCAGTAATGGCAACGAGCAGTACTTC.

The CDR3 region is CASSGNRGPTTEAFF. The DNA of the CDR3 is TGCGCCAGCAGCGGAAACAGGGGCCCAACCACTGAAGCTTTCTTT. The chain uses TRBV5-1 and TRBJ1-1, with TRBD1 matching over 7 bases. Germline assignment: CDR1 SGHRS and CDR2 YFSETQ. CDR3 length equals 15 residues. The V and J ends lost 4 bases and 4 bases, in that order; junction bases with no gene match: 10.

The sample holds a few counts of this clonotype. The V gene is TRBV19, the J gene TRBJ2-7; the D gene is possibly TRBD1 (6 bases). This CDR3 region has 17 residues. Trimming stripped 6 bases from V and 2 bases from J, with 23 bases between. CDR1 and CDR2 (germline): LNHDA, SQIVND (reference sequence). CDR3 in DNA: TGTGCCAGTAGCTCGGGACAAGGGGTGGTTGGTCCCTACGAGCAGTACTTC. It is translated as CASSSGQGVVGPYEQYF. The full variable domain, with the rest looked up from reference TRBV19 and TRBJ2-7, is DGGITQSPKYLFRKEGQNVTLSCEQNLNHDAMYWYRQDPGQGLRLIYYSQIVNDFQKGDIAEGYSVSREKKESFPLTVTSAQKNPTAFYLCASSSGQGVVGPYEQYFGPGTRLTVT.

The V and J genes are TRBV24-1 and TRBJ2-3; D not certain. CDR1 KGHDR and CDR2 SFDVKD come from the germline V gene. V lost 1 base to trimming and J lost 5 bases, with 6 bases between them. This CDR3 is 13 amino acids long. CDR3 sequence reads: CATSDFKLDTQYF. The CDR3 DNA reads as TGTGCCACCAGTGATTTTAAGCTAGATACGCAGTATTTT.

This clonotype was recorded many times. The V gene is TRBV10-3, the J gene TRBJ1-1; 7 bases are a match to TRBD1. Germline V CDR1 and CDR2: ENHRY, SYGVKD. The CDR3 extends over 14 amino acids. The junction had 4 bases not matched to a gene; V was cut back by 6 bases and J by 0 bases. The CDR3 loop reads CAISNRGMNTEAFF. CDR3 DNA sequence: TGTGCCATCAGCAACAGGGGAATGAACACTGAAGCTTTCTTT.

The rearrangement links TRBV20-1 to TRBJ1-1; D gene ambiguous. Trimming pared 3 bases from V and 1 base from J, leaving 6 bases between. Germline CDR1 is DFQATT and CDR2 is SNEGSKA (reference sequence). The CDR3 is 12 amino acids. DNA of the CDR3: TGCAGTGCTAGTTTCTGGAACACTGAAGCTTTCTTT. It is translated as CSASFWNTEAFF.

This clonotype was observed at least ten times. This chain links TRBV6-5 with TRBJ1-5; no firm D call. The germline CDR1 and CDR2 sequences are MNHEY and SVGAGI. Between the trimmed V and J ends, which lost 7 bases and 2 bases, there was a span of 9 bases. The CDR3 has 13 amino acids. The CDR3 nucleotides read TGTGCCAGCACCCCCTCGGGCAATCAGCCCCAGCATTTT. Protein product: CASTPSGNQPQHF.

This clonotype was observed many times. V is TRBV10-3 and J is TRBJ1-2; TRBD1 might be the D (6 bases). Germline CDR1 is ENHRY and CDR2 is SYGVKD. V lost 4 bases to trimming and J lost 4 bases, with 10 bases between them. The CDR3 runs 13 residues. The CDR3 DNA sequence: TGTGCCATCAGTGCCGACAGGATCTATGGCTACACCTTC. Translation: CAISADRIYGYTF.

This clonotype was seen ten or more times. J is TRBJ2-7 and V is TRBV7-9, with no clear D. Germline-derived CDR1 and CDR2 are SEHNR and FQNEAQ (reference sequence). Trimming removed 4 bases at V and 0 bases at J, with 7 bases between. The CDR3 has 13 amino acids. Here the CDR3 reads CASSSDGSYEQYF. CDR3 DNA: TGTGCCAGCAGCTCGGACGGCTCCTACGAGCAGTACTTC.

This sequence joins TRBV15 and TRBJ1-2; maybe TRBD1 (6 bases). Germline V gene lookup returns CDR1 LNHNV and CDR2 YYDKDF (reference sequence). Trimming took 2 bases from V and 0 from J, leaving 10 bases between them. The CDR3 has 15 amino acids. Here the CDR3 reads CATSRQTGSNYGYTF. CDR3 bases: TGTGCCACCAGCAGACAGACAGGATCTAACTATGGCTACACCTTC.

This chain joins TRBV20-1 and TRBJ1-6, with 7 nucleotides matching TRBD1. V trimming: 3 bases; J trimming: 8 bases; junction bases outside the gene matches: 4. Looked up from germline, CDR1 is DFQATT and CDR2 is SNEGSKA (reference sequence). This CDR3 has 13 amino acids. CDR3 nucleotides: TGCAGTGCTAGGGTCAGGGGGGATTCACCCCTCCACTTT. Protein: CSARVRGDSPLHF.

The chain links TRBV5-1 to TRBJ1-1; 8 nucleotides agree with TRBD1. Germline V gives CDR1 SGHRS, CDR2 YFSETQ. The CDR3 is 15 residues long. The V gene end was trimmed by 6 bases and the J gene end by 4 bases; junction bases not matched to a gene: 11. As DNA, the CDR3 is TGCGCCAGCACCCCCTCCCAGGGGGCCGGCACTGAAGCTTTCTTT. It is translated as CASTPSQGAGTEAFF.

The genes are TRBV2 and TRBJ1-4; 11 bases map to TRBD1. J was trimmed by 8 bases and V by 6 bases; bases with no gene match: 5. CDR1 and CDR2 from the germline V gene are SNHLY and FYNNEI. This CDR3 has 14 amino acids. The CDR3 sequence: CASRGQGGWEKLFF. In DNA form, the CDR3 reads TGTGCCAGCAGGGGACAGGGGGGGTGGGAAAAACTGTTTTTT.

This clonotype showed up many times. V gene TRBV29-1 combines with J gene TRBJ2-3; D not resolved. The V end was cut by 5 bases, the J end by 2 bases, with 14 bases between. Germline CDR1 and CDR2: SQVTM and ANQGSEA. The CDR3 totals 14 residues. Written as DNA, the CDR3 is TGCAGCGTTACCGACCCGCTTGCCACAGATACGCAGTATTTT. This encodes CSVTDPLATDTQYF.

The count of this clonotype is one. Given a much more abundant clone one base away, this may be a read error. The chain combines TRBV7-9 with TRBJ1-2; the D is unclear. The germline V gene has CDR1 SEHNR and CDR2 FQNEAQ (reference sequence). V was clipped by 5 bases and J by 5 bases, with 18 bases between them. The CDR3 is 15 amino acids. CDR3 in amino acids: CASSVGPNSGYGYTF. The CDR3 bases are TGTGCCAGCAGCGTAGGCCCGAACTCGGGGTATGGCTACACCTTC.